These 4 T cell receptor beta chains came from one sample sequenced in a study of cytomegalovirus exposure and HLA in healthy donors. The PCR had 60 Vbeta and 13 Jbeta primers. The data were produced by immunoSEQ multiplex PCR, yet TCRdb's version contains in-frame clones alone and is incomplete. The sample shows some 120,000 clones, over 60% of them seen only once. Sequencing was carried out using PBMCs. These receptors all stem from a woman aged 40 to 55 in good health and CMV-seronegative.

This clone was seen only once. The rearrangement links TRBV28 to TRBJ2-1; TRBD2 might be the D (6 bases). The CDR3 covers 15 residues. Trimming cost V 3 bases and J 8 bases, with 17 bases left between them. Germline V gives CDR1 MDHEN, CDR2 SYDVKM. CDR3 nucleotides: TGTGCCAGCAGTTTTGGCGGGATTACAGGCCATGAGCAGTTCTTC. Translated, it gives CASSFGGITGHEQFF.

V is TRBV19 and J is TRBJ2-1; TRBD2 aligns across 9 bases. In germline, CDR1 is LNHDA, CDR2 SQIVND (reference sequence). Germline trimming cut 2 bases from V and 6 bases from J; bases unmatched to any gene: 2. The CDR3 extends over 14 amino acids. DNA for the CDR3: TGTGCCAGTAGTATATGGACTAGCGTCAATGAGCAGTTCTTC. It encodes CASSIWTSVNEQFF.

The CDR3 DNA follows: TGTGCCAGCAGTTACTCTTCGACTAGAGTAACCGGGGAGCTGTTTTTT. Its translation: CASSYSSTRVTGELFF. V and J are TRBV6-6 and TRBJ2-2, with D maybe TRBD2 (6 bases). The germline V and J ends were trimmed by 0 bases and 5 bases, with 13 bases remaining between them. This CDR3 spans 16 amino acids. The V gene's germline CDR1 is MNHNY and CDR2 SVGAGI (reference sequence).

This sequence joins TRBV6-1 and TRBJ2-7; TRBD2 aligns across 8 bases. V was clipped by 5 bases and J by 6 bases; unmatched bases: 6. This CDR3 has 13 residues. Germline V gene data show CDR1 as MNHNS and CDR2 as SASEGT. CDR3 region: CASSNSGIGEQYF. CDR3 DNA: TGTGCCAGCAGTAATAGCGGGATCGGCGAGCAGTACTTC.